Each of the 4 T cell receptor beta chains below was sequenced from the same sample in a study of graft-versus-host responses after intestinal transplantation. This table comes from immunoSEQ multiplex PCR, and its TCRdb copy is limited to in-frame clones, with some not included. The data contain 77,000 or so clones, roughly 90% of them singletons. The sequencing used PBMCs, collected 98 days after intestinal transplantation. These receptors were collected from a human patient who received an intestinal transplant, so some T cells may come from the graft donor.

The CDR3 spells CASSTKTGEGTIYF. CDR3 nucleotides: TGTGCCAGTAGTACTAAGACAGGGGAAGGCACCATATATTTT. The chain is built from TRBV19 and TRBJ1-3; 8 bases are a match to TRBD1. Germline CDR1 reads LNHDA; CDR2 reads SQIVND (reference sequence). V gave up 4 bases and J gave up 9 bases; unmatched junction bases: 8. The CDR3 runs to 14 residues.

This chain joins TRBV7-9 and TRBJ1-1; D unclear. V was cut by 1 base and J by 3 bases, with 15 bases left in between. The germline gives CDR1 SEHNR, CDR2 FQNEAQ (reference sequence). The CDR3 consists of 16 residues. CDR3 nucleotides: TGTGCCAGCAGCTTAGAGATCGGCACGGCGTACACTGAAGCTTTCTTT. The encoded protein is CASSLEIGTAYTEAFF.

The V and J genes are TRBV6-6 and TRBJ2-5; D is possibly TRBD1 (5 bases). Trimming shortened V by 1 base and J by 2 bases, and 8 bases separated the two germline ends. The germline CDR1 and CDR2 sequences are MNHNY and SVGAGI (reference sequence). The CDR3 is made up of 14 amino acids. The CDR3 here is CASSYFGQQETQYF. CDR3 DNA: TGTGCCAGCAGTTACTTCGGACAACAAGAGACCCAGTACTTC.

The chain combines TRBV19 with TRBJ2-3; D not certain. The CDR3 sequence is 11 residues long. V was cut by 10 bases and J by 0 bases, with 5 bases left in between. In germline, CDR1 is LNHDA, CDR2 SQIVND (reference sequence). In DNA form, the CDR3 reads TGTGCCACCCGTAGCACAGATACGCAGTATTTT. This encodes CATRSTDTQYF. Combining the CDR3 with reference TRBV19 and TRBJ2-3 gives the whole variable domain DGGITQSPKYLFRKEGQNVTLSCEQNLNHDAMYWYRQDPGQGLRLIYYSQIVNDFQKGDIAEGYSVSREKKESFPLTVTSAQKNPTAFYLCATRSTDTQYFGPGTRLTVL.